This T cell receptor beta chain comes out of a study of OX40 agonist ivuxolimab in advanced cancers. Background on the study: Three patients, one with hepatocellular carcinoma and two with cutaneous melanoma, achieved partial responses. Findings of the study overall: Some of the lowest clonal expansion was seen in partial responders at 0.1-3.0 mg/kg.

The V gene lost 5 bases and the J gene lost 1 base, with 15 bases spanning the gap. Per germline, CDR1 SGHNT and CDR2 YENEEA. The CDR3 is made up of 15 amino acids. Some clones are missing from TCRdb's copy, which holds only in-frame ones; the method was immunoSEQ multiplex PCR. This table has about 18,000 clones, roughly nine tenths appearing once. As for this clone: Its antigen is undetermined.

This receptor was identified in an adult with an advanced solid tumor such as melanoma, head and neck, liver or kidney cancer. V and J are TRBV11-3 and TRBJ2-7; possibly TRBD2 for D (6 bases). The material was CD4+ or CD8+ T cells sorted from blood, obtained in a trial of the OX40 agonist ivuxolimab. CDR3 coding DNA: TGTGCCAGCAGCGTATCGGGGGTAAGGTCCTACGAGCAGTACTTC. Protein: CASSVSGVRSYEQYF.